A selection of T cell receptor beta chains follows, all from one sample in a study of blood T cell repertoires in COVID-19. Produced via immunoSEQ multiplex PCR; TCRdb's table is partial and in-frame only. Among about 320,000 clones listed, roughly 85% were seen once. Source material: peripheral blood. The receptors derive from a human donor in a cohort sampled during active COVID-19. The CDR3 runs from the conserved cysteine through the conserved F or W. The order of the fields is clone size, J gene, D gene, V gene, CDR3 protein, CDR3 DNA. A D gene is named only where the DNA matches it firmly. Size tells how often a clone was seen (once, few, many) or the class of an expanded clone, and some rows leave it out.

NA | TRBJ1-2 | NA | TRBV5-6 | CASSLEGLRDYGYTF | TGTGCCAGCAGCTTGGAGGGACTGCGCGACTATGGCTACACCTTC
few | TRBJ1-6 | NA | TRBV6-6 | CASTKSSYNSPLHF | TGTGCCAGCACGAAGAGCTCCTATAATTCACCCCTCCACTTT
NA | TRBJ1-1 | NA | TRBV12-3/TRBV12-4 | CASSLSGTEAFF | TGTGCCAGCAGTTTAAGCGGCACTGAAGCTTTCTTT
NA | TRBJ2-7 | TRBD1 | TRBV10-3 | CAISEALDRGRRGEQYF | TGTGCCATCTCCGAGGCCCTTGACAGGGGGCGCAGGGGCGAGCAGTACTTC
NA | TRBJ1-2 | TRBD1 | TRBV24-1 | CATSDRDSATRGYGYTF | TGTGCCACCAGTGACCGGGACAGCGCCACAAGGGGCTATGGCTACACCTTC
NA | TRBJ1-1 | NA | TRBV30 | CAWMSIRDTEAFF | TGTGCCTGGATGAGTATCAGGGACACTGAAGCTTTCTTT
NA | TRBJ1-2 | TRBD1 | TRBV5-1 | CASTQGQGYYGYTF | TGCGCCAGCACCCAAGGACAGGGATACTATGGCTACACCTTC
NA | TRBJ1-2 | NA | TRBV24-1 | CATRGPGNYGYTF | TGTGCCACCAGGGGGCCTGGTAACTATGGCTACACCTTC
NA | TRBJ2-7 | NA | TRBV2 | CASRGTGTLTPYEQYF | TGTGCCAGCAGGGGAACCGGGACACTTACTCCCTACGAGCAGTACTTC
NA | TRBJ2-2 | TRBD1 | TRBV11-2 | CASSFGTGQAIFAGELFF | TGTGCCAGCAGCTTCGGTACCGGACAGGCGATTTTCGCCGGGGAGCTGTTTTTT
NA | TRBJ2-7 | NA | TRBV12-5 | CASGSYYEQYF | TGTGCTAGTGGTTCCTACTACGAGCAGTACTTC
NA | TRBJ2-1 | TRBD2 | TRBV5-3 | CARTYEERGDNEQFF | TGTGCCAGAACCTATGAGGAGCGGGGGGACAATGAGCAGTTCTTC
NA | TRBJ2-4 | TRBD1 | TRBV12-3/TRBV12-4 | CASSPGQGHIQYF | TGTGCCAGCAGTCCTGGACAGGGCCACATTCAGTACTTC
NA | TRBJ1-4 | NA | TRBV19 | CASSIYLSGVDEKLFF | TGTGCCAGTAGTATTTACCTATCAGGGGTCGATGAAAAACTGTTTTTT
NA | TRBJ2-1 | TRBD2 | TRBV12-3/TRBV12-4 | CASSWGGVDEQFF | TGTGCCAGCAGTTGGGGGGGGGTCGATGAGCAGTTCTTC
NA | TRBJ2-3 | TRBD2 | TRBV9 | CASSEGGASTDTQYF | TGTGCCAGCAGCGAGGGAGGGGCTAGCACAGATACGCAGTATTTT